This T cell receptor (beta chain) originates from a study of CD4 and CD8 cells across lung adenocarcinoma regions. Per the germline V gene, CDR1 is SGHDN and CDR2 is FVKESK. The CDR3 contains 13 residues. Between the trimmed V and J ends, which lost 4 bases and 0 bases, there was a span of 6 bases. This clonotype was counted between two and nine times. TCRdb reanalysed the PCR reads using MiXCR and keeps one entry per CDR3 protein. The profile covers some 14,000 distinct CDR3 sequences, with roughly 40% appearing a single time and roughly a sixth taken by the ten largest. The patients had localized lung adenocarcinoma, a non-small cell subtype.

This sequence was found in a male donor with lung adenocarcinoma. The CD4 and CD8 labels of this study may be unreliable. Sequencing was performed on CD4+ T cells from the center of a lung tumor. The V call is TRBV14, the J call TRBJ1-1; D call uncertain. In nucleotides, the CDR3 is TGTGCCAGCAGCCCAAATCTGAACACTGAAGCTTTCTTT. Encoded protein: CASSPNLNTEAFF.